This TCR beta chain is drawn from a study of response to subunit inactivated influenza vaccine. Via MiXCR, TCRdb re-called the RT-PCR reads, giving one row per CDR3 protein. The sample lists approximately 490,000 distinct CDR3 sequences, under 8.5% seen once, with 10% to 15% in the top ten. Study results and limitations: Each seasonal flu vaccination may recruit only limited new T cells, authors suggested.

A word on this clonotype: Its antigen is undetermined.

From germline, CDR1 is SGHTA and CDR2 FQGNSA. J lost 4 bases, V lost 2 bases, and 5 bases had no gene match. The CDR3 is 15 amino acids. The TCR was taken from a man aged 45 to 75 who received an inactivated influenza vaccine. Here the sequenced sample was PBMCs from blood, taken roughly 24 months after vaccination. The chain links TRBV7-2 to TRBJ2-1, with TRBD2 identical over 7 bases. The CDR3 region has the DNA TGTGCCAGCAGCTTATCGGGACTAACATACAATGAGCAGTTCTTC. It encodes CASSLSGLTYNEQFF.